These 15 T cell receptor beta chains originate from one sample sequenced in a study of shared T cell receptors in the human thymus. Profiling relied on immunoSEQ multiplex PCR, and the TCRdb table lists in-frame clones only, not all of them. The sample holds hundreds of thousands of clones; around 78% are singletons and the top ten take about 0.012%. The data also belong to a second study, concerning human thymus T cells.

Sequenced input: thymocytes. The receptors come from a boy younger than two with a congenital heart defect.

V and J are TRBV5-6 and TRBJ2-3, with TRBD2 matching 11 bases. This CDR3 spans 18 amino acids. Trimming removed 3 bases from V and 3 bases from J; junction bases left unmatched: 12. Germline CDR1 SGHDT, CDR2 YYEEEE. For the CDR3, the DNA is TGTGCCAGCAGCTCTAGGACTAGCGGGTCTCTAGCAACAGATACGCAGTATTTT. Protein: CASSSRTSGSLATDTQYF.

The chain couples TRBV5-1 to TRBJ2-5; D might be TRBD2 (5 bases). With 0 bases removed from V and 5 bases from J, the gap between germline ends came to 20 bases. CDR1 and CDR2 (germline): SGHRS, YFSETQ. The CDR3 is 17 amino acids. The CDR3: CASSLGPRALREETQYF. For the CDR3, the DNA is TGCGCCAGCAGCTTGGGCCCCCGGGCCCTAAGGGAGGAGACCCAGTACTTC.

The J gene is TRBJ2-3, the V gene TRBV4-3; 11 bases match TRBD2. The CDR3 length is 19 residues. The germline V gene has CDR1 LGHNA and CDR2 YSLEER. Trimming took 0 bases from V and 2 from J; bases not matched to a gene: 10. The CDR3 here is CASSQDRPTSGSPTDTQYF. The CDR3 DNA reads as TGCGCCAGCAGCCAAGATCGGCCTACTAGCGGGAGTCCCACAGATACGCAGTATTTT.

The V and J genes are TRBV5-6 and TRBJ1-2, with D unclear. V lost 1 base, J lost 5 bases, and 9 bases lay in between. Germline CDR1 reads SGHDT; CDR2 reads YYEEEE. The CDR3 covers 13 residues. In DNA, the CDR3 is TGTGCCAGCAGCTTGACAGTGATTTATGGCTACACCTTC. This codes for CASSLTVIYGYTF.

This rearrangement joins TRBV19 to TRBJ2-1; 7 bases line up with TRBD2. CDR3 length: 16 residues. The V gene's germline CDR1 is LNHDA and CDR2 SQIVND (reference sequence). Germline trimming cut 5 bases from V and 8 bases from J; bases unmatched to any gene: 15. The CDR3 region has the DNA TGTGCCAGTAGTCTCAGCGGAGGGCGGGAGTCCGATGAGCAGTTCTTC. Protein product: CASSLSGGRESDEQFF.

This clone has more than one count but fewer than ten. The genes are TRBV19 and TRBJ2-6; maybe TRBD1 (5 bases). CDR1 is LNHDA and CDR2 is SQIVND in the germline V gene (reference sequence). The V end was cut by 4 bases, the J end by 2 bases, with 12 bases between. There are 16 residues in the CDR3. The CDR3 protein is CASSTLDKTGANVLTF. The DNA of the CDR3 is TGTGCCAGTAGTACACTGGACAAAACTGGGGCCAACGTCCTGACTTTC. The variable domain in full, with the rest retrieved from reference TRBV19 and TRBJ2-6, is DGGITQSPKYLFRKEGQNVTLSCEQNLNHDAMYWYRQDPGQGLRLIYYSQIVNDFQKGDIAEGYSVSREKKESFPLTVTSAQKNPTAFYLCASSTLDKTGANVLTFGAGSRLTVL.

DNA for the CDR3: TGTGCCAGCAGTGACTCAGGGACAGGGATATCCCCCGAAAACACCGGGGAGCTGTTTTTT. This encodes CASSDSGTGISPENTGELFF. The chain employs TRBV6-4 and TRBJ2-2; 9 bases fit TRBD1. The V gene end was trimmed by 0 bases and the J gene end by 2 bases; junction bases not matched to a gene: 13. Germline CDR1 reads MRHNA; CDR2 reads SNTAGT. The CDR3 extends over 20 amino acids.

This clone has more than one count but fewer than ten. The J gene is TRBJ1-2, the V gene TRBV11-3; D may be TRBD1 (5 bases). Germline V gives CDR1 SGHNT, CDR2 YENEEA. Trimming removed 0 bases from V and 6 bases from J, with 17 bases in between. The CDR3 is made up of 16 amino acids. CDR3 DNA: TGTGCCAGCAGCTTAGATTCCGGTAGGAGGGGAGATGGCTACACCTTC. Protein sequence: CASSLDSGRRGDGYTF.

This clone has a handful of counts. The rearrangement links TRBV7-2 to TRBJ2-2; maybe TRBD2 (5 bases). CDR1 SGHTA and CDR2 FQGNSA come from the germline V gene. V lost 7 bases and J lost 2, with 20 bases in between. The CDR3 totals 17 residues. This chain's CDR3 is CASNLEGFGINTGELFF. CDR3 DNA sequence: TGTGCCAGCAATCTAGAGGGCTTTGGGATAAACACCGGGGAGCTGTTTTTT. Looking up the rest from reference TRBV7-2 and TRBJ2-2 gives the full variable domain: GAGVSQSPSNKVTEKGKDVELRCDPISGHTALYWYRQSLGQGLEFLIYFQGNSAPDKSGLPSDRFSAERTGGSVSTLTIQRTQQEDSAVYLCASNLEGFGINTGELFFGEGSRLTVL.

The V and J genes are TRBV18 and TRBJ2-7; 7 nucleotides align to TRBD1. Trimming took 3 bases from V and 4 from J; bases not matched to a gene: 9. Per the germline V gene, CDR1 is KGHSH and CDR2 is LQKENI. This CDR3 spans 15 amino acids. The CDR3 loop reads CASSPTGQRHYEQYF. Written as DNA, the CDR3 is TGTGCCAGCTCACCTACGGGACAGAGACATTACGAGCAGTACTTC.

The chain recombines TRBV28 with TRBJ1-1; D might be TRBD1 (6 bases). Trimming pared 5 bases from V and 4 bases from J, leaving 17 bases between. This CDR3 is built from 15 residues. In germline, CDR1 is MDHEN, CDR2 SYDVKM. The CDR3 region has the DNA TGTGCCAGCAGTCCCCGAGGGGGAATGAGCACTGAAGCTTTCTTT. The encoded protein is CASSPRGGMSTEAFF.

V is TRBV5-1 and J is TRBJ2-7; 8 positions match TRBD1. This CDR3 is 16 amino acids long. V gave up 4 bases and J gave up 2 bases; unmatched junction bases: 11. Germline CDR1 is SGHRS and CDR2 is YFSETQ. The CDR3 DNA reads TGCGCCAGCAGCCCGGGACAGGCCTTTGGGGCCTACGAGCAGTACTTC. It translates to CASSPGQAFGAYEQYF. Together with reference TRBV5-1 and TRBJ2-7, the CDR3 gives the full variable domain: KAGVTQTPRYLIKTRGQQVTLSCSPISGHRSVSWYQQTPGQGLQFLFEYFSETQRNKGNFPGRFSGRQFSNSRSEMNVSTLELGDSALYLCASSPGQAFGAYEQYFGPGTRLTVT.

The chain has TRBV4-3 and TRBJ2-1, with a weak D call TRBD2 (5 bases). The V end was cut by 0 bases, the J end by 4 bases, with 19 bases between. The CDR3 sequence is 18 residues long. The V gene's germline CDR1 is LGHNA and CDR2 YSLEER. The CDR3 DNA is TGCGCCAGCAGCCAAGAAGGCTCGGGGTTCCCGATATACAATGAGCAGTTCTTC. Its translation: CASSQEGSGFPIYNEQFF.

V usage is TRBV4-3 and J usage is TRBJ1-4, with TRBD1 as a possible D gene (5 bases). The ends were cut back, 4 bases at V and 8 bases at J, with 17 bases in the middle. The CDR3 sequence is 15 residues long. Germline CDR1 reads LGHNA; CDR2 reads YSLEER. The CDR3 sequence: CASSPRQLGREKLFF. The CDR3 DNA is TGCGCCAGCAGCCCACGACAGTTGGGAAGGGAAAAACTGTTTTTT.

This chain joins TRBV27 and TRBJ1-1; perhaps TRBD1 as D (5 bases). V was pared by 0 bases and J by 6 bases, with 17 bases between. The CDR3 runs to 16 residues. CDR1 and CDR2 from the germline V gene are MNHEY and SMNVEV (reference sequence). Written as DNA, the CDR3 is TGTGCCAGCAGTTTATCGAGACCCGGGGGGTGCCCTGAAGCTTTCTTT. This gives the protein CASSLSRPGGCPEAFF.